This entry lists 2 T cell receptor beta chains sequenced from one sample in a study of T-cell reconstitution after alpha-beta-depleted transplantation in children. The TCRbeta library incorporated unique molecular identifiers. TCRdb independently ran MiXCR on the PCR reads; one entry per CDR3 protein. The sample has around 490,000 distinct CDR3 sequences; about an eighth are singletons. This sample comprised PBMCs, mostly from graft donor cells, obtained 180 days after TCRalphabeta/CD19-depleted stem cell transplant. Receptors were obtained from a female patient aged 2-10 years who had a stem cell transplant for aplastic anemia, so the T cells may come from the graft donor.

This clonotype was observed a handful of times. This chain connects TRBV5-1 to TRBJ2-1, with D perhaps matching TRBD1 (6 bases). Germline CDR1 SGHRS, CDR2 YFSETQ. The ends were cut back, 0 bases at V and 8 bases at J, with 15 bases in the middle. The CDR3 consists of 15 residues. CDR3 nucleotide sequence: TGCGCCAGCAGCTTGGCAGGGGTTTCAGTGGATGAGCAGTTCTTC. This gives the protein CASSLAGVSVDEQFF.

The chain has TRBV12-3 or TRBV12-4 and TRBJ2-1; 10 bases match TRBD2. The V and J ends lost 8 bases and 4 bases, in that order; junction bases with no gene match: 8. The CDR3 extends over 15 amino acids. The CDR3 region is CASSKREGKYNEQFF. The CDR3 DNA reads TGTGCCAGCTCGAAGCGGGAGGGGAAATACAATGAGCAGTTCTTC.